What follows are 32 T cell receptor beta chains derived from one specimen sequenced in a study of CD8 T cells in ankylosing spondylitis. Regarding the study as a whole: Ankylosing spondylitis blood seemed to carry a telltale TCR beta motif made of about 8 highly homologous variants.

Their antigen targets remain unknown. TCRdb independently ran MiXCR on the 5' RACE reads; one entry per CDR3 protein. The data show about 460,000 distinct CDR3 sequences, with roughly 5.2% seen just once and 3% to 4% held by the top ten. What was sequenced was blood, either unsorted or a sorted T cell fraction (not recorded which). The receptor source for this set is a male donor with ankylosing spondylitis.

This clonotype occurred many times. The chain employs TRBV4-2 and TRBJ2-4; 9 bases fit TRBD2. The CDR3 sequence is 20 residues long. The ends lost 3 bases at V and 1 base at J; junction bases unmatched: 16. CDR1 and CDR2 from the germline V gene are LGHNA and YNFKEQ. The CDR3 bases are TGTGCCAGCAGCCAGAGCCCCTTCCTACAGCGGGAGGACGCCAAAAACATTCAGTACTTC. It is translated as CASSQSPFLQREDAKNIQYF.

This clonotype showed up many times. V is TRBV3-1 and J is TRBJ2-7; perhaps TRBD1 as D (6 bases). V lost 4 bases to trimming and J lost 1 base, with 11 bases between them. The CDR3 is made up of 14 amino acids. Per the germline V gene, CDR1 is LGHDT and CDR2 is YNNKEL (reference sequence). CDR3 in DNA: TGTGCCAGCAGCCTCACAGGGAAGTCCTACGAGCAGTACTTC. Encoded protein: CASSLTGKSYEQYF.

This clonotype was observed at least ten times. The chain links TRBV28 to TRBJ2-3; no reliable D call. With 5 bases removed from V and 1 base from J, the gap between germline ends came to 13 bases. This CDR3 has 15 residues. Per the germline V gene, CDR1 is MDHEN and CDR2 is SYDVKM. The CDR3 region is CASSPVGEGTDTQYF. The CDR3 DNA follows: TGTGCCAGCAGTCCCGTAGGCGAAGGCACAGATACGCAGTATTTT.

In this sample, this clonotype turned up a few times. CDR3 protein: CASSPRQGWETQYF. CDR3 DNA: TGTGCCAGCTCACCCCGACAGGGCTGGGAGACCCAGTACTTC. The genes are TRBV18 and TRBJ2-5, with 7 bases that match TRBD1. Per germline, CDR1 KGHSH and CDR2 LQKENI. CDR3 length equals 14 residues. Trimming removed 3 bases from V and 5 bases from J; junction bases left unmatched: 6.

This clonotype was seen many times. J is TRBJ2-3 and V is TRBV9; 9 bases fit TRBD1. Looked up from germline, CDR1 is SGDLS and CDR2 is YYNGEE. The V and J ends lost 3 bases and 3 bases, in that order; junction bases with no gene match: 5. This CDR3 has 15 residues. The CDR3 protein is CASSGTDRGTDTQYF. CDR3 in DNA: TGTGCCAGCAGCGGGACAGACAGGGGGACAGATACGCAGTATTTT.

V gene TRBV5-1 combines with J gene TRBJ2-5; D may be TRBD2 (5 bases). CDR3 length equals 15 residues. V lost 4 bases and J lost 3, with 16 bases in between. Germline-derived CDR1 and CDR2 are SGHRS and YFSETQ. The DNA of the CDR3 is TGCGCCAGCAGCGTCTTTTCTACCGGGGAAGAGACCCAGTACTTC. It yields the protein CASSVFSTGEETQYF.

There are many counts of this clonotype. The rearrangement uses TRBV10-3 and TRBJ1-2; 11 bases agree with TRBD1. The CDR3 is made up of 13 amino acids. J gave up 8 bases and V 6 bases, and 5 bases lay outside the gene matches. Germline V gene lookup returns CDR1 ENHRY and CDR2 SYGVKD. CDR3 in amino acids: CAIRGQGENGYTF. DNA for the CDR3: TGTGCCATCAGGGGACAGGGGGAAAACGGCTACACCTTC.

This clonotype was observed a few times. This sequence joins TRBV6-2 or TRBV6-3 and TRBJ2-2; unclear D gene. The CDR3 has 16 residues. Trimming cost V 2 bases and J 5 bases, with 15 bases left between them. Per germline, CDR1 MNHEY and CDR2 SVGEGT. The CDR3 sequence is CASSYRVARGTGELFF. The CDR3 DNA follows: TGTGCCAGCAGTTACCGGGTAGCTCGTGGGACCGGGGAGCTGTTTTTT.

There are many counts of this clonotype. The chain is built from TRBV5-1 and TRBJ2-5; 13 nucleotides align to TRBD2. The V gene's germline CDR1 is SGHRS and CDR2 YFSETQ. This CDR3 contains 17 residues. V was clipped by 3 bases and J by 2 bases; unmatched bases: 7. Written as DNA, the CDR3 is TGCGCCAGCAGCTCCCTGGGACTAGCGGGAACTCAAGAGACCCAGTACTTC. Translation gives CASSSLGLAGTQETQYF.

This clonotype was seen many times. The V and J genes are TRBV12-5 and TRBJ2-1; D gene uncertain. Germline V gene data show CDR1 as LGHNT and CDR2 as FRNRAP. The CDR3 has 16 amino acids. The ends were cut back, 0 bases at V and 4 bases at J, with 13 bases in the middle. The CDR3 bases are TGTGCTAGTGGTTTGGTACACAGCAAAGCTTACAATGAGCAGTTCTTC. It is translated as CASGLVHSKAYNEQFF.

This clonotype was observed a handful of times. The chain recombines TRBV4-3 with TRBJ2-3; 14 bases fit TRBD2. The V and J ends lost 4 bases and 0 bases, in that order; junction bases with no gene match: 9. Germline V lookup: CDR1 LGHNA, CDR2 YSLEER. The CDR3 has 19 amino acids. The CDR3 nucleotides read TGCGCCAGCAGCCTCGGGGGACTAGCGGGAGCCTCTAGCACAGATACGCAGTATTTT. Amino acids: CASSLGGLAGASSTDTQYF.

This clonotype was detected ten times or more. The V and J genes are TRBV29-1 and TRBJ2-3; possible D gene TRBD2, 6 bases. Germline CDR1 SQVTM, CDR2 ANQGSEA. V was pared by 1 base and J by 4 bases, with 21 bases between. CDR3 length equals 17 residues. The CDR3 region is CSVEVPGGIRGPDTQYF. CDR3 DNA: TGCAGCGTTGAAGTTCCCGGAGGGATCAGAGGGCCAGATACGCAGTATTTT.

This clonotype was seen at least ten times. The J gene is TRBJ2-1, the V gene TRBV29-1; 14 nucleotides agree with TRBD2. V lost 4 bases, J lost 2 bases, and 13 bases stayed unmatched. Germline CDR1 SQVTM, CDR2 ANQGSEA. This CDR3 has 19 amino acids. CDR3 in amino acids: CSVVGWGRTSGGPYNEQFF. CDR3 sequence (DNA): TGCAGCGTTGTGGGGTGGGGAAGGACTAGCGGGGGGCCCTACAATGAGCAGTTCTTC.

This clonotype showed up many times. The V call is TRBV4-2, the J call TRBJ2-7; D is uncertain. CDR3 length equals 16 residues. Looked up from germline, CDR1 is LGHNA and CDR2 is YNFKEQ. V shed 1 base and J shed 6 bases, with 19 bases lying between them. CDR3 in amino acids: CASSQGSREGPSEQYF. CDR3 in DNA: TGTGCCAGCAGCCAAGGTTCCCGCGAAGGGCCCTCCGAGCAGTACTTC.

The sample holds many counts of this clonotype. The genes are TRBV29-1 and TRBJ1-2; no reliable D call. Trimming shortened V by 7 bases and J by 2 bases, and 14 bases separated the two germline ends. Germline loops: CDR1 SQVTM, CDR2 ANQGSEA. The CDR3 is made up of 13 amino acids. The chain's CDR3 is CSALRFPNYGYTF. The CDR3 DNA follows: TGCAGCGCCTTACGGTTCCCCAACTATGGCTACACCTTC.

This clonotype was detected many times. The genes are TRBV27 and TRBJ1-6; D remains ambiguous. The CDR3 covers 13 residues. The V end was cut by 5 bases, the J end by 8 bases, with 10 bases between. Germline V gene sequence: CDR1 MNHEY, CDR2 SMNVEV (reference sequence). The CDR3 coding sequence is TGTGCCAGCAGTCTCGACATGTATTCACCCCTCCACTTT. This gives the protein CASSLDMYSPLHF.

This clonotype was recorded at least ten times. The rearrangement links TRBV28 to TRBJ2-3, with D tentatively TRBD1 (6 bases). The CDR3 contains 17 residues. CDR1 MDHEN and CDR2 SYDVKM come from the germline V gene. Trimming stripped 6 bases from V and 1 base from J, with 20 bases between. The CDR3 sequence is CASRPYAQGTGTDTQYF. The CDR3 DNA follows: TGTGCCAGCAGACCGTACGCACAGGGAACGGGCACAGATACGCAGTATTTT.

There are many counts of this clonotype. The CDR3 nucleotides are TGTGCCAGCAGTTTAAATCGTGGCAGAAGGGCCAATGAGCAGTTCTTC. It yields the protein CASSLNRGRRANEQFF. This rearrangement joins TRBV28 to TRBJ2-1; D gene uncertain. The germline V and J ends were trimmed by 2 bases and 6 bases, with 17 bases remaining between them. The V gene's germline CDR1 is MDHEN and CDR2 SYDVKM. This CDR3 has 16 residues.

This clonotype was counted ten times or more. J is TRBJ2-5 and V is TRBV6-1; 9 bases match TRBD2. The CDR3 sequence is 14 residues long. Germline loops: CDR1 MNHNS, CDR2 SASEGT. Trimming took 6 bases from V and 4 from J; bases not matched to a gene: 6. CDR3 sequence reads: CASRTLAGGETQYF. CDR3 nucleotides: TGTGCCAGCAGAACACTAGCGGGCGGAGAGACCCAGTACTTC.

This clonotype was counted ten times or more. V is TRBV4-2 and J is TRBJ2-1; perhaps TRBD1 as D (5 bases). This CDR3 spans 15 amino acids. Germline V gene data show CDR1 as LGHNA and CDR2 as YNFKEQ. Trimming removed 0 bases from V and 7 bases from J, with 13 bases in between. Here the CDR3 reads CASSQDGPGLNEQFF. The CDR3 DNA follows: TGTGCCAGCAGCCAAGATGGGCCAGGGTTGAATGAGCAGTTCTTC.

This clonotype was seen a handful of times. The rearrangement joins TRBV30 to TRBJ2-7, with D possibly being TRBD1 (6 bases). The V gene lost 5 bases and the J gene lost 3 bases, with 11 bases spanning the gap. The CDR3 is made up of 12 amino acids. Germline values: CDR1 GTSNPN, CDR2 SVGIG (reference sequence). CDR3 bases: TGTGCCTGGTCGACAGGTGGCTACGAGCAGTACTTC. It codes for CAWSTGGYEQYF.

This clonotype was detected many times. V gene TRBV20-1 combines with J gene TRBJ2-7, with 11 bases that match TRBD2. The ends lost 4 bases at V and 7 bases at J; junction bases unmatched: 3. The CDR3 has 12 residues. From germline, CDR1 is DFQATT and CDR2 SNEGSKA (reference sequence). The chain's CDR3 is CSAKLAGGEQYF. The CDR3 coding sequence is TGCAGTGCTAAGCTAGCGGGAGGTGAGCAGTACTTC.

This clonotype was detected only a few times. This CDR3 is CASSTDRVAWGETQYF. In nucleotides, the CDR3 is TGTGCCAGCAGTACCGACAGGGTGGCTTGGGGAGAGACCCAGTACTTC. The chain links TRBV6-5 to TRBJ2-5; 7 nucleotides agree with TRBD1. The germline V gene has CDR1 MNHEY and CDR2 SVGAGI. V shed 5 bases, J shed 4 bases, and the junction held 13 bases outside the gene matches. The CDR3 runs to 16 residues.

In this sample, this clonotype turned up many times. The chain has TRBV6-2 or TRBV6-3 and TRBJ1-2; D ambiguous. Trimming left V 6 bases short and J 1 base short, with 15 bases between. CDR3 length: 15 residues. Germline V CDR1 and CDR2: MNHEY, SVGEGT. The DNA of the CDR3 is TGTGCCAGCAGAAGAGAAAACGAATTTAACTATGGCTACACCTTC. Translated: CASRRENEFNYGYTF.

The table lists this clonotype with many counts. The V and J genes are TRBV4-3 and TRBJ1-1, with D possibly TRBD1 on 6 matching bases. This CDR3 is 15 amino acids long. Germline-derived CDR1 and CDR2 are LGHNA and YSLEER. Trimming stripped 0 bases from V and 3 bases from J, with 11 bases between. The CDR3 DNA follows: TGCGCCAGCAGCCAAGAAGGCAGGGGCGACACTGAAGCTTTCTTT. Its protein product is CASSQEGRGDTEAFF.

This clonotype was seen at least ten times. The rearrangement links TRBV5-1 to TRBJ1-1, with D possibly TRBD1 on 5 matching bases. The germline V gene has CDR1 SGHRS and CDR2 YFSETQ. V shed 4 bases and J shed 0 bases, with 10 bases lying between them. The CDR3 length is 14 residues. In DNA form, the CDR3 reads TGCGCCAGCAGCAGAGGGGATTTGAACACTGAAGCTTTCTTT. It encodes CASSRGDLNTEAFF.

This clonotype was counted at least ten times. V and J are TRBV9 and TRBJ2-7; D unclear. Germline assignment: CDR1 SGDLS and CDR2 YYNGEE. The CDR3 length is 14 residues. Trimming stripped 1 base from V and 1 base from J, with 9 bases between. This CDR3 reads CASSVHLGSYEQYF. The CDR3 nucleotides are TGTGCCAGCAGCGTACACCTAGGGTCCTACGAGCAGTACTTC. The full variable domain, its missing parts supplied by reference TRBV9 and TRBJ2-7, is DSGVTQTPKHLITATGQRVTLRCSPRSGDLSVYWYQQSLDQGLQFLIQYYNGEERAKGNILERFSAQQFPDLHSELNLSSLELGDSALYFCASSVHLGSYEQYFGPGTRLTVT.

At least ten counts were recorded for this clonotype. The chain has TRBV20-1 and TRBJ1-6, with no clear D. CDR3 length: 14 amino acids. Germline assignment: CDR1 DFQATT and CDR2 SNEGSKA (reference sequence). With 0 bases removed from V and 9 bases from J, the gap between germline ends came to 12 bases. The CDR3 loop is CSARDRLGFSPLHF. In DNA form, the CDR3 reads TGCAGTGCTAGAGATAGGTTGGGGTTTTCACCCCTCCACTTT.

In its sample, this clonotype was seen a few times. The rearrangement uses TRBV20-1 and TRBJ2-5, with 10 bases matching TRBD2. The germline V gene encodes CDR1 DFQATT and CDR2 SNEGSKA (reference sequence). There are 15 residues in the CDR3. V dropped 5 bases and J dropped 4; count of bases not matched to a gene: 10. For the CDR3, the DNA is TGCAGTGCTCCCCCCGGGACTAGCGAGGGAGAGACCCAGTACTTC. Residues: CSAPPGTSEGETQYF.

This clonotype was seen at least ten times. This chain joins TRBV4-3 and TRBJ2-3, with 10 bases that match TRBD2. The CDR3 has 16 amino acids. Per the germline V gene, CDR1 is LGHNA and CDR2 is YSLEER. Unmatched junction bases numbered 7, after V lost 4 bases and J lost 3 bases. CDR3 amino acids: CASSRRAGGQTDTQYF. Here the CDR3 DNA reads TGCGCCAGCAGCCGTCGAGCGGGGGGGCAAACAGATACGCAGTATTTT.

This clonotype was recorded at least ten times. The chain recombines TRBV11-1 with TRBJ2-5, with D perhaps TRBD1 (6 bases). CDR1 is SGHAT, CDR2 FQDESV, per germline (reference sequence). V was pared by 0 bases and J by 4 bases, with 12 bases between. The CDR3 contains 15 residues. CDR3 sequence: CASSLARGRGETQYF. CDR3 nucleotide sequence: TGTGCCAGCAGCTTAGCTCGAGGCAGGGGAGAGACCCAGTACTTC.

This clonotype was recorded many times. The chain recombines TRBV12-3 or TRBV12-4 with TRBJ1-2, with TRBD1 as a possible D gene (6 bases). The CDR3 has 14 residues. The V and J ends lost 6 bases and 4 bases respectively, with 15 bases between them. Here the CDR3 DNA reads TGTGCCAGCAGCCAACTTGACAGGACCTATGGCTACACCTTC. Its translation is CASSQLDRTYGYTF.